Below are 23 T cell receptor beta chains sequenced from a single sample in a study of cytomegalovirus exposure and HLA in healthy donors. Researchers ran the PCR with 60 Vbeta and 13 Jbeta primers. Generated by immunoSEQ multiplex PCR, the TCRdb table keeps only in-frame clones and is missing some. The profile shows 130,000 to 150,000 clones, over 60% of them singletons. Sequencing was performed on PBMCs. The receptors stem from a male donor in good health and CMV-seronegative.

This clone has a single count. The chain links TRBV4-1 to TRBJ2-3; unclear D gene. Germline CDR1 reads MGHRA; CDR2 reads YSYEKL. There are 17 residues in the CDR3. V was pared by 4 bases and J by 0 bases, with 17 bases between. The CDR3 here is CASSLEVAGASTDTQYF. The CDR3 DNA reads TGCGCCAGCAGCCTGGAAGTAGCTGGAGCTAGCACAGATACGCAGTATTTT.

The V and J genes are TRBV27 and TRBJ2-7, with D tentatively TRBD2 (5 bases). With 2 bases removed from V and 2 bases from J, the gap between germline ends came to 7 bases. The CDR3 is 13 amino acids. Germline V gene sequence: CDR1 MNHEY, CDR2 SMNVEV (reference sequence). The CDR3 coding sequence is TGTGCCAGCAGTTTAGAGGGCCCCTACGAGCAGTACTTC. Amino acids: CASSLEGPYEQYF.

This chain links TRBV11-3 with TRBJ1-2; 7 positions agree with TRBD1. CDR3 length: 16 residues. Per the germline V gene, CDR1 is SGHNT and CDR2 is YENEEA. The trim removed 3 bases at V and 0 bases at J, leaving 7 bases unmatched. The CDR3 sequence is CASSLEWGQTNYGYTF. CDR3 in DNA: TGTGCCAGCAGCTTGGAATGGGGACAGACTAACTATGGCTACACCTTC.

The rearrangement uses TRBV6-5 and TRBJ2-5, with TRBD1 identical over 11 bases. V shed 6 bases, J shed 3 bases, and the junction held 3 bases outside the gene matches. Germline V gene data show CDR1 as MNHEY and CDR2 as SVGAGI. This CDR3 comprises 14 residues. DNA for the CDR3: TGTGCCAGCAGCCGGACAGGGGGCAAAGAGACCCAGTACTTC. Protein: CASSRTGGKETQYF.

The chain uses TRBV5-1 and TRBJ2-5; 8 nucleotides line up with TRBD2. Looked up from germline, CDR1 is SGHRS and CDR2 is YFSETQ. This CDR3 comprises 14 residues. Trimming removed 0 bases from V and 5 bases from J; junction bases left unmatched: 3. The CDR3 sequence: CASSLVVAGETQYF. The CDR3 DNA reads TGCGCCAGCAGCTTGGTAGTAGCGGGGGAGACCCAGTACTTC.

The chain is built from TRBV9 and TRBJ2-7, with 11 bases aligning to TRBD2. The CDR3 has 17 amino acids. Germline values: CDR1 SGDLS, CDR2 YYNGEE. V shed 5 bases, J shed 3 bases, and the junction held 13 bases outside the gene matches. CDR3 residues: CASSKNPGTSGYYEQYF. The CDR3 nucleotides are TGTGCCAGCAGTAAGAACCCCGGGACTAGCGGTTACTACGAGCAGTACTTC.

CDR3 amino acids: CASSLLRQDFTGELFF. In DNA, the CDR3 is TGTGCCAGCAGCTTGCTGCGACAGGACTTCACCGGGGAGCTGTTTTTT. The chain links TRBV7-2 to TRBJ2-2, with a possible D match to TRBD1 (6 bases). Trimming cost V 3 bases and J 4 bases, with 15 bases left between them. The CDR3 sequence is 16 residues long. Germline values: CDR1 SGHTA, CDR2 FQGNSA.

This chain joins TRBV19 and TRBJ1-1; possibly TRBD1 for D (6 bases). The germline gives CDR1 LNHDA, CDR2 SQIVND (reference sequence). The CDR3 runs 13 residues. Trimming pared 5 bases from V and 1 base from J, leaving 8 bases between. CDR3 in amino acids: CASSVDRNTEAFF. In nucleotides, the CDR3 is TGTGCCAGTAGTGTGGACAGGAACACTGAAGCTTTCTTT.

The chain has TRBV5-1 and TRBJ1-2; 8 bases match TRBD1. V lost 4 bases to trimming and J lost 7 bases; unmatched junction nucleotides: 6. The germline V gene has CDR1 SGHRS and CDR2 YFSETQ. The length of the CDR3 is 13 residues. The CDR3 DNA is TGCGCCAGCAGCCCGACAGGGGAGGGTGGCTACACCTTC. Translating gives CASSPTGEGGYTF.

V gene TRBV11-3 combines with J gene TRBJ2-1; D uncertain. The CDR3 contains 13 residues. Trimming took off 3 bases at V and 4 bases at J, with 7 bases between the two ends. Germline V CDR1 and CDR2: SGHNT, YENEEA. The CDR3 protein is CASSLSLYNEQFF. As DNA, the CDR3 is TGTGCCAGCAGCTTGTCACTTTACAATGAGCAGTTCTTC.

CDR3 in DNA: TGTGCCAGCAGCCTTGGGGCCCAGACTACAGATACGCAGTATTTT. Its translation is CASSLGAQTTDTQYF. The chain links TRBV5-6 to TRBJ2-3; a weak D match, TRBD1 (5 bases). The CDR3 covers 15 residues. The V gene lost 4 bases and the J gene lost 3 bases, with 15 bases spanning the gap. Germline CDR1 and CDR2: SGHDT and YYEEEE.

This clone was counted between two and nine times. V usage is TRBV6-5 and J usage is TRBJ2-7, with 9 bases that match TRBD1. V dropped 6 bases and J dropped 3; count of bases not matched to a gene: 9. Germline V gene lookup returns CDR1 MNHEY and CDR2 SVGAGI. CDR3 length: 15 amino acids. CDR3 in DNA: TGTGCCAGCAGGCCGGGACAGGGATCTCTCTACGAGCAGTACTTC. It yields the protein CASRPGQGSLYEQYF.

There are a few counts of this clone. This chain uses TRBV18 with TRBJ2-7; 12 nucleotides line up with TRBD1. Germline lookup yields CDR1 KGHSH and CDR2 LQKENI. The CDR3 contains 16 residues. Trimming took 3 bases from V and 4 from J; bases not matched to a gene: 7. The CDR3 coding sequence is TGTGCCAGCTCACCCGCGGGACAGGGGGCTAGATACGAGCAGTACTTC. Translating it yields CASSPAGQGARYEQYF. Looking up the rest from reference TRBV18 and TRBJ2-7 gives the full variable domain: NAGVMQNPRHLVRRRGQEARLRCSPMKGHSHVYWYRQLPEEGLKFMVYLQKENIIDESGMPKERFSAEFPKEGPSILRIQQVVRGDSAAYFCASSPAGQGARYEQYFGPGTRLTVT.

The CDR3 protein is CASTNSVGNQPQHF. The CDR3 DNA sequence: TGTGCCAGTACAAATTCGGTGGGCAATCAGCCCCAGCATTTT. This chain connects TRBV19 to TRBJ1-5; unclear D gene. V lost 7 bases and J 2 bases, leaving 12 bases between the germline ends. Germline V gives CDR1 LNHDA, CDR2 SQIVND (reference sequence). CDR3 length: 14 residues.

DNA of the CDR3: TGTGCCAGCGACGGGAGCCAAGAGACCCAGTACTTC. It yields the protein CASDGSQETQYF. This rearrangement joins TRBV2 to TRBJ2-5; D possibly corresponds to TRBD2 (6 bases). CDR1 is SNHLY and CDR2 is FYNNEI in the germline V gene. The ends were cut back, 8 bases at V and 1 base at J, with 8 bases in the middle. This CDR3 contains 12 residues.

The genes are TRBV5-1 and TRBJ2-5; 15 bases fit TRBD2. V shed 3 bases and J 5 bases; nucleotides not matched to a gene: 11. The germline V gene encodes CDR1 SGHRS and CDR2 YFSETQ. This CDR3 region has 18 residues. Written as DNA, the CDR3 is TGCGCCAGCAGCTCTTATAGGACTAGCGGGAGGGCCGTCGAGACCCAGTACTTC. It encodes CASSSYRTSGRAVETQYF.

This clone has only a few counts. The chain recombines TRBV5-4 with TRBJ2-6, with 7 bases identical to TRBD1. This CDR3 has 16 amino acids. Germline CDR1 reads SGHNT; CDR2 reads YYREEE (reference sequence). V dropped 4 bases and J dropped 1; count of bases not matched to a gene: 5. Here the CDR3 DNA reads TGTGCCAGCAGCCTCAACAGGGGTTCTGGGGCCAACGTCCTGACTTTC. Its translation: CASSLNRGSGANVLTF.

The chain has TRBV4-2 and TRBJ2-5, with 10 nucleotides matching TRBD1. The CDR3 contains 15 residues. CDR1 LGHNA and CDR2 YNFKEQ come from the germline V gene. V lost 5 bases to trimming and J lost 4 bases; unmatched junction nucleotides: 7. The CDR3 loop reads CASSLRTGGRETQYF. CDR3 sequence (DNA): TGTGCCAGCAGCTTGAGGACAGGGGGGAGAGAGACCCAGTACTTC.

In this sample, this clone turned up a few times. This chain connects TRBV14 to TRBJ1-6, with D perhaps TRBD1 (6 bases). The V gene lost 1 base and the J gene lost 7 bases, with 11 bases spanning the gap. Germline lookup yields CDR1 SGHDN and CDR2 FVKESK. The CDR3 runs to 15 residues. The CDR3 nucleotides are TGTGCCAGCAGCCAAGGGGGACACAGCAATTCACCCCTCCACTTT. Its translation is CASSQGGHSNSPLHF.

The chain carries TRBV5-4 and TRBJ2-2; maybe TRBD1 (5 bases). Trimming removed 3 bases at V and 1 base at J, with 7 bases between. CDR3 length: 14 amino acids. Per the germline V gene, CDR1 is SGHNT and CDR2 is YYREEE (reference sequence). The CDR3 is CASSSDRNTGELFF. The CDR3 coding sequence is TGTGCCAGCAGCTCAGACAGGAACACCGGGGAGCTGTTTTTT.

V gene TRBV5-5 combines with J gene TRBJ1-3; D not certain. The length of the CDR3 is 18 residues. Germline assignment: CDR1 SGHKS and CDR2 YYEKEE (reference sequence). V lost 2 bases and J 1 base, leaving 19 bases between the germline ends. CDR3 loop: CASSFASAGTYSGNTIYF. In DNA form, the CDR3 reads TGTGCCAGCAGCTTTGCGTCGGCAGGCACTTATTCTGGAAACACCATATATTTT.

The V and J genes are TRBV7-9 and TRBJ2-5, with D uncertain. Per germline, CDR1 SEHNR and CDR2 FQNEAQ (reference sequence). The V and J ends lost 3 bases and 7 bases respectively, with 6 bases between them. This CDR3 has 11 amino acids. The DNA for the CDR3 is TGTGCCAGCAGCTTCCCGGGGACCCAGTACTTC. Protein: CASSFPGTQYF.

The rearrangement links TRBV5-6 to TRBJ2-3; 8 bases are a match to TRBD2. The CDR3 is 15 amino acids. J was trimmed by 2 bases and V by 1 base; bases with no gene match: 3. Germline lookup yields CDR1 SGHDT and CDR2 YYEEEE. The CDR3 sequence: CASSLSGGYTDTQYF. CDR3 coding DNA: TGTGCCAGCAGCTTGAGCGGGGGATACACAGATACGCAGTATTTT.